A single TCR beta chain is shown here with its context. Its antigen remains unidentified. The CDR3 extends over 12 amino acids. Per the germline V gene, CDR1 is SGHNT and CDR2 is YYREEE (reference sequence). V was shortened by 0 bases and J by 8 bases, with 8 bases between the two germline ends. Clones were sequenced by immunoSEQ multiplex PCR, and TCRdb holds only the in-frame ones, with some missing. The top ten hold 2.5% to 3% of the sample, which has over 40,000 clones, 70% to 90% seen once. The data are from a study of OX40 agonist ivuxolimab in advanced cancers. At the level of the study: Intravenous ivuxolimab at 0.01 to 10 mg/kg was given to patients every 2 weeks. General study results and limits: Which antigen the expanded peripheral T cells recognized is unknown.

This TCR came from an adult with an advanced solid tumor such as melanoma, head and neck, liver or kidney cancer. The J gene is TRBJ1-2, the V gene TRBV5-4; no firm D call. The sample here was CD4+ or CD8+ T cells sorted from blood, taken in a trial of the OX40 agonist ivuxolimab. The DNA of the CDR3 is TGTGCCAGCAGCTTGGACCCGGGGGGCTACACCTTC. Translating gives CASSLDPGGYTF.